The next 18 T cell receptor beta chains were all read from a single sample in a study of cytomegalovirus exposure and HLA in healthy donors. Use of 60 Vbeta and 13 Jbeta primers characterized the PCR. Sequencing was performed with immunoSEQ multiplex PCR; in TCRdb, only in-frame clones are kept and a portion is missing. The table shows under 200,000 clones, with 82% occurring only once. Material: PBMCs. The receptors derive from a woman in her forties or fifties in good health and CMV-seronegative.

The rearrangement joins TRBV6-5 to TRBJ1-1; D remains ambiguous. V dropped 8 bases and J dropped 1 base, with 8 bases sitting between them. CDR1 and CDR2 (germline): MNHEY, SVGAGI. The CDR3 totals 12 residues. The DNA of the CDR3 is TGTGCCAGCGGGCAATGGAACACTGAAGCTTTCTTT. Its translation: CASGQWNTEAFF.

This clone was recorded only once. The CDR3 region is CASSTSGREPSTDTQYF. CDR3 coding DNA: TGTGCCAGTTCGACTAGCGGGCGGGAGCCTAGCACAGATACGCAGTATTTT. The chain carries TRBV19 and TRBJ2-3, with 10 bases aligning to TRBD2. The length of the CDR3 is 17 residues. Germline assignment: CDR1 LNHDA and CDR2 SQIVND (reference sequence). Germline trimming cut 8 bases from V and 0 bases from J; bases unmatched to any gene: 11.

This clone appeared a few times. The V gene is TRBV15, the J gene TRBJ1-5; D remains unclear. The V gene's germline CDR1 is LNHNV and CDR2 YYDKDF (reference sequence). The V end was cut by 3 bases, the J end by 0 bases, with 6 bases between. This CDR3 spans 14 amino acids. The CDR3 protein is CATSSLASNQPQHF. Written as DNA, the CDR3 is TGTGCCACCAGCAGCTTGGCTAGCAATCAGCCCCAGCATTTT. Full variable domain (rest looked up from reference TRBV15 and TRBJ1-5): DAMVIQNPRYQVTQFGKPVTLSCSQTLNHNVMYWYQQKSSQAPKLLFHYYDKDFNNEADTPDNFQSRRPNTSFCFLDIRSPGLGDTAMYLCATSSLASNQPQHFGDGTRLSIL.

The chain recombines TRBV28 with TRBJ1-2, with no clear D. V was pared by 8 bases and J by 6 bases, with 10 bases between. Germline V CDR1 and CDR2: MDHEN, SYDVKM. The CDR3 has 11 amino acids. The CDR3 protein is CASGSQDGYTF. CDR3 nucleotides: TGTGCCAGCGGTTCACAAGATGGCTACACCTTC.

This chain uses TRBV15 with TRBJ2-2; 7 bases agree with TRBD2. Trimming removed 6 bases from V and 6 bases from J; junction bases left unmatched: 13. Germline assignment: CDR1 LNHNV and CDR2 YYDKDF (reference sequence). This CDR3 has 16 residues. CDR3 in DNA: TGTGCCACCAGGCCATCCCCCACTAGCGATCCCGGGGAGCTGTTTTTT. Its translation is CATRPSPTSDPGELFF.

The genes are TRBV6-1 and TRBJ2-7; no reliable D call. V lost 1 base and J 0 bases, leaving 10 bases between the germline ends. This CDR3 region has 15 residues. Germline assignment: CDR1 MNHNS and CDR2 SASEGT. The CDR3 region has the DNA TGTGCCAGCAGTGAAGTAAGGTGGAGCTCCTACGAGCAGTACTTC. Protein sequence: CASSEVRWSSYEQYF.

The chain is built from TRBV15 and TRBJ1-1, with a weak D call TRBD1 (6 bases). Germline loops: CDR1 LNHNV, CDR2 YYDKDF (reference sequence). The CDR3 contains 14 residues. V gave up 1 base and J gave up 3 bases, with 9 bases separating them. The CDR3 reads CATSRGGQDTEAFF. The CDR3 nucleotides are TGTGCCACCAGCAGAGGGGGGCAGGACACTGAAGCTTTCTTT.

V is TRBV9 and J is TRBJ2-6; possibly TRBD2 for D (7 bases). V was cut by 2 bases and J by 2 bases, with 11 bases left in between. This CDR3 has 16 amino acids. CDR1 is SGDLS, CDR2 YYNGEE, per germline. CDR3 in DNA: TGTGCCAGCAGCGTGGAGGGGGGGGCTGGGGCCAACGTCCTGACTTTC. Its translation is CASSVEGGAGANVLTF. Full variable domain (outside the CDR3, taken from reference TRBV9 and TRBJ2-6): DSGVTQTPKHLITATGQRVTLRCSPRSGDLSVYWYQQSLDQGLQFLIQYYNGEERAKGNILERFSAQQFPDLHSELNLSSLELGDSALYFCASSVEGGAGANVLTFGAGSRLTVL.

The chain links TRBV5-1 to TRBJ1-2, with 7 positions matching TRBD1. Germline loops: CDR1 SGHRS, CDR2 YFSETQ. CDR3 length: 18 residues. The junction had 20 bases not matched to a gene; V was cut back by 5 bases and J by 4 bases. The CDR3 DNA is TGCGCCAGCAGTATTGAGGGGACAGCCCCAACTCCAACCTATGGCTACACCTTC. Protein sequence: CASSIEGTAPTPTYGYTF.

V and J are TRBV27 and TRBJ2-3; the D is unclear. The CDR3 covers 16 residues. Per the germline V gene, CDR1 is MNHEY and CDR2 is SMNVEV (reference sequence). V dropped 3 bases and J dropped 3 bases, with 16 bases sitting between them. The CDR3 reads CASSFRLAGRTDTQYF. CDR3 in DNA: TGTGCCAGCAGTTTCCGTTTGGCAGGTCGGACAGATACGCAGTATTTT.

The chain is built from TRBV27 and TRBJ1-4; 7 bases agree with TRBD1. The V gene's germline CDR1 is MNHEY and CDR2 SMNVEV (reference sequence). This CDR3 is 13 amino acids long. Trimming removed 3 bases from V and 6 bases from J; junction bases left unmatched: 1. The chain's CDR3 is CASSFRGDEKLFF. Here the CDR3 DNA reads TGTGCCAGCAGTTTCAGGGGGGATGAAAAACTGTTTTTT.

The chain employs TRBV19 and TRBJ2-5; D remains ambiguous. V lost 5 bases, J lost 1 base, and 8 bases lay in between. CDR3 length: 13 residues. In germline, CDR1 is LNHDA, CDR2 SQIVND (reference sequence). The CDR3 region has the DNA TGTGCCAGTAGTGCAAGCCCCCAAGAGACCCAGTACTTC. Translating it yields CASSASPQETQYF.

The V and J genes are TRBV6-1 and TRBJ2-5; 10 bases fit TRBD1. V trimming: 8 bases; J trimming: 7 bases; junction bases outside the gene matches: 7. CDR1 MNHNS and CDR2 SASEGT come from the germline V gene. The CDR3 is made up of 13 amino acids. The CDR3 coding sequence is TGTGCCAGCCACCGGGACAGGGGTGGGACCCAGTACTTC. This codes for CASHRDRGGTQYF.

The chain uses TRBV18 and TRBJ2-7, with D uncertain. The V and J ends lost 4 bases and 0 bases respectively, with 10 bases between them. This CDR3 comprises 14 residues. CDR1 and CDR2 (germline): KGHSH, LQKENI. The CDR3 nucleotides are TGTGCCAGCTCACTTAGTACAGACTCCTACGAGCAGTACTTC. Its translation is CASSLSTDSYEQYF. Together with reference TRBV18 and TRBJ2-7, the CDR3 gives the full variable domain: NAGVMQNPRHLVRRRGQEARLRCSPMKGHSHVYWYRQLPEEGLKFMVYLQKENIIDESGMPKERFSAEFPKEGPSILRIQQVVRGDSAAYFCASSLSTDSYEQYFGPGTRLTVT.

This chain's CDR3 is CASSVHRDSPYEQYF. The CDR3 region has the DNA TGTGCCAGCAGCGTACACCGGGACAGCCCCTACGAGCAGTACTTC. V gene TRBV7-9 combines with J gene TRBJ2-7, with 7 bases that match TRBD1. Germline V CDR1 and CDR2: SEHNR, FQNEAQ (reference sequence). CDR3 length: 15 amino acids. Trimming removed 5 bases from V and 2 bases from J; junction bases left unmatched: 9. The complete variable domain, with remaining parts taken from reference TRBV7-9 and TRBJ2-7, reads DTGVSQNPRHKITKRGQNVTFRCDPISEHNRLYWYRQTLGQGPEFLTYFQNEAQLEKSRLLSDRFSAERPKGSFSTLEIQRTEQGDSAMYLCASSVHRDSPYEQYFGPGTRLTVT.

This chain links TRBV5-1 with TRBJ2-7; D is perhaps TRBD2 (5 bases). CDR1 is SGHRS and CDR2 is YFSETQ in the germline V gene. V lost 2 bases and J 2 bases, leaving 8 bases between the germline ends. CDR3 size: 13 residues. CDR3 sequence: CASSLTSPYEQYF. The CDR3 coding sequence is TGCGCCAGCAGCTTAACTAGTCCCTACGAGCAGTACTTC.

This clone was picked up one time. J is TRBJ1-2 and V is TRBV11-1, with 12 bases aligning to TRBD1. Germline lookup yields CDR1 SGHAT and CDR2 FQDESV (reference sequence). Trimming took 1 base from V and 8 from J; bases not matched to a gene: 8. This CDR3 is 16 amino acids long. CDR3 nucleotides: TGTGCCAGCAGCTTAGAGCCAGGGACAGGGGGCGACGGCTACACCTTC. Protein: CASSLEPGTGGDGYTF. Using reference TRBV11-1 and TRBJ1-2 for the parts outside the CDR3, the full variable domain is EAEVAQSPRYKITEKSQAVAFWCDPISGHATLYWYRQILGQGPELLVQFQDESVVDDSQLPKDRFSAERLKGVDSTLKIQPAELGDSAMYLCASSLEPGTGGDGYTFGSGTRLTVV.

The genes are TRBV7-9 and TRBJ1-4; 7 positions match TRBD1. V lost 4 bases, J lost 6 bases, and 5 bases stayed unmatched. Germline V gene data show CDR1 as SEHNR and CDR2 as FQNEAQ (reference sequence). The CDR3 runs 14 residues. CDR3 sequence (DNA): TGTGCCAGCAGCTCGGACAGGCTTGATGAAAAACTGTTTTTT. Encoded protein: CASSSDRLDEKLFF.